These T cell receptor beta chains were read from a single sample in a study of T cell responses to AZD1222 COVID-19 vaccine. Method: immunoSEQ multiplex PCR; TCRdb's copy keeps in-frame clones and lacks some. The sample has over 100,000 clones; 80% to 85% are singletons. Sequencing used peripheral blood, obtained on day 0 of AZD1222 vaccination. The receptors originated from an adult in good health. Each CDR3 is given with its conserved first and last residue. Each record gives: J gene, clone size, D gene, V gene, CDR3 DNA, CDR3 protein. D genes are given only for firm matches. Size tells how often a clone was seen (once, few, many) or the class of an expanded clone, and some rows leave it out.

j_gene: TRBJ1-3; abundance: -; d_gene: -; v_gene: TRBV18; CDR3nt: TGTGCCAGCTCAGGGGAGGCAGCCGGTCAAAACACCATATATTTT; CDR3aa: CASSGEAAGQNTIYF
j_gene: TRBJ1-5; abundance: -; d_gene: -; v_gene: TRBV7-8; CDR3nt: TGTGCCAGCAGCTTAGTGGGGTTGCCCAATCAGCCCCAGCATTTT; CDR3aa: CASSLVGLPNQPQHF
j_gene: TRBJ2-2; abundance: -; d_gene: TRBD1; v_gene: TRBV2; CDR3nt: TGTGCCAGCGATCCGGTAGGGGGCGGAAGACAAGGCCCCCCGAACACCGGGGAGCTGTTTTTT; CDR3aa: CASDPVGGGRQGPPNTGELFF
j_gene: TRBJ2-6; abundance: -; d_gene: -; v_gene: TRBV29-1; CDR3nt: TGCAGCGTGTCGGCGCTTACTCTCTCTGGGGCCAACGTCCTGACTTTC; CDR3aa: CSVSALTLSGANVLTF
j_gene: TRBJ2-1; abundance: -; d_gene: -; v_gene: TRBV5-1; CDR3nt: TGCGCCAGCAGCACGCCGGGTAACTACAATGAGCAGTTCTTC; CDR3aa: CASSTPGNYNEQFF
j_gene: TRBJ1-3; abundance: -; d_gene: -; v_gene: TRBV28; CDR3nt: TGTGCCAGCAGTTCCTCAGCTACCTCTGGAAACACCATATATTTT; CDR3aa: CASSSSATSGNTIYF
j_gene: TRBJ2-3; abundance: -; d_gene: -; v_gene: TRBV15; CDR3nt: TGTGCCACCAGCAGAGATAGTCTGAGAGGACAGAGCACAGATACGCAGTATTTT; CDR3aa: CATSRDSLRGQSTDTQYF
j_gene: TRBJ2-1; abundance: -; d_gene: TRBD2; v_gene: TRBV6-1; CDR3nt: TGTGCCAGCAGTGGGCCCCGAGTAGCGGGGGCCTACAATGAGCAGTTCTTC; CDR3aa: CASSGPRVAGAYNEQFF
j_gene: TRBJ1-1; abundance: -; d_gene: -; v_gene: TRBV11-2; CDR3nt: TGTGCCAGCAGACATCCCGGCCGGAACACTGAAGCTTTCTTT; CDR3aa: CASRHPGRNTEAFF
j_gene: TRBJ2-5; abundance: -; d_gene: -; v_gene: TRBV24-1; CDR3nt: TGTGCCACCAGTGGCGGGTCGGAGACCCAGTACTTC; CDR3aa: CATSGGSETQYF
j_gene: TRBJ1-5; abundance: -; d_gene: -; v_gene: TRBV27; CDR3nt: TGTGCCAGCGGCCGGGGCCAGGTCCCCCATCAGCCCCAGCATTTT; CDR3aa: CASGRGQVPHQPQHF
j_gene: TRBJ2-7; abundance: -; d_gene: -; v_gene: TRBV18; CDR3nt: TGTGCCAGCTCACCAGCACCCTCTGAGGAGCAGTACTTC; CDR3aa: CASSPAPSEEQYF
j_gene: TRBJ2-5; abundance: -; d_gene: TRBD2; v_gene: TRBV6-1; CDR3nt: TGTGCCAGCAGTGAATCGGGCGGGAGGTGGGAGACCCAGTACTTC; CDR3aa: CASSESGGRWETQYF
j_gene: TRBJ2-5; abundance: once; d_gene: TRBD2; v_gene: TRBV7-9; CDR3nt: TGTGCCAGCAGCTTACCAGGGACTAGCGGGGAAGAGACCCAGTACTTC; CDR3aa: CASSLPGTSGEETQYF
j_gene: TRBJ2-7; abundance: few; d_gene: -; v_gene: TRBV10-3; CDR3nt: TGTGCCATCCGTGATCCCGGGGCCTACGAGCAGTACTTC; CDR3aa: CAIRDPGAYEQYF
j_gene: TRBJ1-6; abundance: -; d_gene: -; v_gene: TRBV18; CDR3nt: TGTGCCAGCTCACCCCGGACAGATTCACCCCTCCACTTT; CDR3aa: CASSPRTDSPLHF
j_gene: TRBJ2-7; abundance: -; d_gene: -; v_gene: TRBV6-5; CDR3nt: TGTGCCAGCAGTCCCACTTACGAGCAGTACTTC; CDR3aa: CASSPTYEQYF
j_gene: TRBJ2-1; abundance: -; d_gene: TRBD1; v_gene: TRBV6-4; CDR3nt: TGTGCCAGCAGTCCGGGGGACAGGGGAAGCAATGAGCAGTTCTTC; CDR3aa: CASSPGDRGSNEQFF
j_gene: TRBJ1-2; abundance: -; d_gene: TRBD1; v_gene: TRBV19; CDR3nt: TGTGCCAGTAGTCCAACCGGGACAGCCAACTATGGCTACACCTTC; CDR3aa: CASSPTGTANYGYTF
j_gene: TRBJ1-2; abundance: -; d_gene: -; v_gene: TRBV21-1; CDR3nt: TGTGCCAGCAGCAAAGCGCTACAGGGGAGCTATGGCTACACCTTC; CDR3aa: CASSKALQGSYGYTF
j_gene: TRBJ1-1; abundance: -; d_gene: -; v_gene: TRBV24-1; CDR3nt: TGTGCCACCAGCGCATCGAGGGGTTACACTGAAGCTTTCTTT; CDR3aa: CATSASRGYTEAFF
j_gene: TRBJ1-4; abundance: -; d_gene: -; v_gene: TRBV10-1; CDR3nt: TGCGCCAGCAGTGAGAGAGGAACAGGGAGGGTCGGGGAAAAACTGTTTTTT; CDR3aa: CASSERGTGRVGEKLFF
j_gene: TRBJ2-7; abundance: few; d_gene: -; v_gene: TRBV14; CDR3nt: TGTGCCAGCAGCCAAAGTGGAGGGAACGAGCAGTACTTC; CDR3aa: CASSQSGGNEQYF
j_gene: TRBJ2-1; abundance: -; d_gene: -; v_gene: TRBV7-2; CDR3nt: TGTGCCAGCAGCTTAACTGTCACCAGCTCCTACAATGAGCAGTTCTTC; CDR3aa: CASSLTVTSSYNEQFF
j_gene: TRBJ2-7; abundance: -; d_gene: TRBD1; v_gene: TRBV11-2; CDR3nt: TGTGCCAGCAGCTTTGCCGGGACAGGGTCCTACGAGCAGTACTTC; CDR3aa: CASSFAGTGSYEQYF
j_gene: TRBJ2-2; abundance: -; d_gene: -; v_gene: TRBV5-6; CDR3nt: TGTGCCAGCAGCTTGAGGCGGGAAATGGTCGGGGAGCTGTTTTTT; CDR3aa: CASSLRREMVGELFF
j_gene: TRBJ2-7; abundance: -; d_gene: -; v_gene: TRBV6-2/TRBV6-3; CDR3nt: TGTGCCAGCAGTTACGCCAGTTGGGGAGCGCCGTCTACCTACGAGCAGTACTTC; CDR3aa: CASSYASWGAPSTYEQYF
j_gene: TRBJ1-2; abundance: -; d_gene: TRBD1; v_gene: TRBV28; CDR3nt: TGTGCCAGCAGTTCCCCGGGACAGGGATATGGCTACACCTTC; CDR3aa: CASSSPGQGYGYTF
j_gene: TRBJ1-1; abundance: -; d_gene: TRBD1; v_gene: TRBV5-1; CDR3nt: TGCGCCAGCAGCTTTCCTTGGGACAGGGAGACTGAAGCTTTCTTT; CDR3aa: CASSFPWDRETEAFF
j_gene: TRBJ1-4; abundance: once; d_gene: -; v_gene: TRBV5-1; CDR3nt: TGCGCCAGCAGCCCTTCGACAGACCAAATCGAAAAACTGTTTTTT; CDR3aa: CASSPSTDQIEKLFF
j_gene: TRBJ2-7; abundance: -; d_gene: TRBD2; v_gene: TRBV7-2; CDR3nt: TGTGCCAGCAGCTCCCGGACTAGCGGGAGTATCTACGAGCAGTACTTC; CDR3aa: CASSSRTSGSIYEQYF
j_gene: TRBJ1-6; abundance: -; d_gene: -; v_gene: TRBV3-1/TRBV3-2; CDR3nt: TGTGCCAGCAGCCAAGGGACGAACGTCAATTCACCCCTCCACTTT; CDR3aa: CASSQGTNVNSPLHF
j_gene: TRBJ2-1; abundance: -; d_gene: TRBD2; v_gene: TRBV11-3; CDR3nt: TGTGCCAGCAGCCCGAGGTGGACTAGCGGGAGGGATCGGTCCTACAATGAGCAGTTCTTC; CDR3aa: CASSPRWTSGRDRSYNEQFF
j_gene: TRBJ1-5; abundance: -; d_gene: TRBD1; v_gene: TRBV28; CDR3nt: TGTGCCAGCATGGGATTGGGACAGGGAATTAGCAATCAGCCCCAGCATTTT; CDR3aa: CASMGLGQGISNQPQHF
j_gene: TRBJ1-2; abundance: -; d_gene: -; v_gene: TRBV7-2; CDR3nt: TGTGCCAGCAGCTTAGTGGCGGGAGGGGACTATGGCTACACCTTC; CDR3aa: CASSLVAGGDYGYTF
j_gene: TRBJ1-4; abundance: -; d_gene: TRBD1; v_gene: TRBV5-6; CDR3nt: TGTGCCAGCAGCTTGCAGGGGGCAAGGGAAAAACTGTTTTTT; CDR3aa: CASSLQGAREKLFF
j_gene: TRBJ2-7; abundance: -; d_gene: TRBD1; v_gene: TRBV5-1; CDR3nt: TGCGCCAGCAGCGTGGCGCCGGGACAGGGGATTTACGAGCAGTACTTC; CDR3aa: CASSVAPGQGIYEQYF
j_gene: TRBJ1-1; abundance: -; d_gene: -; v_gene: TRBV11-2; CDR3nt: TGTGCCAGCAGCTTAAAGTTGACGGACACTGAAGCTTTCTTT; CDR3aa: CASSLKLTDTEAFF
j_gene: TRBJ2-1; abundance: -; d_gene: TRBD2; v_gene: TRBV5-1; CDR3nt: TGCGCCAGCAGCTTTAGCGGGAGAAGTGGCGATGAGCAGTTCTTC; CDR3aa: CASSFSGRSGDEQFF
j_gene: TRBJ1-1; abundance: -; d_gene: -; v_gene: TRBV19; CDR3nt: TGTGCCAGTAGTATAGAACAGGGCGGGACTGAAGCTTTCTTT; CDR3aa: CASSIEQGGTEAFF
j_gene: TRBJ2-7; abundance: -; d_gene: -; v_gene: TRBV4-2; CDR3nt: TGTGCCAGCAGCCAAGGGGGGCAGCAGCAGTACTTC; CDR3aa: CASSQGGQQQYF
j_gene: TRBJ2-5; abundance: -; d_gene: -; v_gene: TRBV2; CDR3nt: TGTGCCAGCATGCTTCGGGCCGGCGCGGAGACCCAGTACTTC; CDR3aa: CASMLRAGAETQYF
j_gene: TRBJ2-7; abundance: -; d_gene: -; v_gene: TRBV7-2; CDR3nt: TGTGCCAGCAGCTTAGTTCCCCAGACAGGCGCAGGGGAGCAGTACTTC; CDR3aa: CASSLVPQTGAGEQYF
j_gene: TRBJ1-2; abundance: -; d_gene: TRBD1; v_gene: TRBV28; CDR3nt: TGTGCCAGCAGTTCCCCCTTCGGACAGGCAAATGGCTACACCTTC; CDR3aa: CASSSPFGQANGYTF
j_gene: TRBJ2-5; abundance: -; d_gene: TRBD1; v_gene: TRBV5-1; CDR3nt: TGCGCCAGCAGCTCGGGGACAGGGTCGATAGAGACCCAGTACTTC; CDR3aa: CASSSGTGSIETQYF
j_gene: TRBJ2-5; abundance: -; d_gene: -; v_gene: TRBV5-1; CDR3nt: TGCGCCAGCAGCTTGCCGACGGGGCAAGAGACCCAGTACTTC; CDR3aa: CASSLPTGQETQYF
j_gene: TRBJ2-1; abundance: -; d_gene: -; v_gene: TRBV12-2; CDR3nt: TGTGCAAGTCGCTTAGAGAGGCGGACAAGAGGGACTCCAAAATCCTACAATGAGCAGTTCTTC; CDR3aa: CASRLERRTRGTPKSYNEQFF
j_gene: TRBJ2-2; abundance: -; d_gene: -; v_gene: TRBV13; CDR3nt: TGTGCCAGCAGCCCCGAACGGACGCAGACCGGGGAGCTGTTTTTT; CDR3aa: CASSPERTQTGELFF
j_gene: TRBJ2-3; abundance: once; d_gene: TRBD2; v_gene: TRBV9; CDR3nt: TGTGCCAGCACCGACGGGAGGGCCCGCGATACGCAGTATTTT; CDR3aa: CASTDGRARDTQYF
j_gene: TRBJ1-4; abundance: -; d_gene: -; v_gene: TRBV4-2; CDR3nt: TGTGCCAGCAGCCAAGCTAGGTCTGCAACTAATGAAAAACTGTTTTTT; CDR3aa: CASSQARSATNEKLFF
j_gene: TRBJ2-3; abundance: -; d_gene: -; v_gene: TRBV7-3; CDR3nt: TGTGCCAGCAGCCCCGACCCCGACAGCACAGATACGCAGTATTTT; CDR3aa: CASSPDPDSTDTQYF
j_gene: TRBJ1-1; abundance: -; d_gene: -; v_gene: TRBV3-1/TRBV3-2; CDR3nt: TGTGCCAGCAGCGCACGGGGGGCAAGCACTGAAGCTTTCTTT; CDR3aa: CASSARGASTEAFF
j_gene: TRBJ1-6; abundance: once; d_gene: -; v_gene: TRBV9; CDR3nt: TGTGCCAGCAGCGCAGGGAGCTCCTATAATTCACCCCTCCACTTT; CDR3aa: CASSAGSSYNSPLHF
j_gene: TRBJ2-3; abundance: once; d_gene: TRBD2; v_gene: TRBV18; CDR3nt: TGTGCCAGCTCACCGCCGACTAGCGGGGGCCTCACAGATACGCAGTATTTT; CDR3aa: CASSPPTSGGLTDTQYF
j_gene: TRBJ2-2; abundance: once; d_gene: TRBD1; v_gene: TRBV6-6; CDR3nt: TGTGCCAGCACCCTCGGACAGGGCGGCGGGGAGCTGTTTTTT; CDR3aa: CASTLGQGGGELFF
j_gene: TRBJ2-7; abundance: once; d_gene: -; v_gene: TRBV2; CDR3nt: TGTGCCAGCGGCGGACAGAGGGTAGGGTACGAGCAGTACTTC; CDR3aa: CASGGQRVGYEQYF